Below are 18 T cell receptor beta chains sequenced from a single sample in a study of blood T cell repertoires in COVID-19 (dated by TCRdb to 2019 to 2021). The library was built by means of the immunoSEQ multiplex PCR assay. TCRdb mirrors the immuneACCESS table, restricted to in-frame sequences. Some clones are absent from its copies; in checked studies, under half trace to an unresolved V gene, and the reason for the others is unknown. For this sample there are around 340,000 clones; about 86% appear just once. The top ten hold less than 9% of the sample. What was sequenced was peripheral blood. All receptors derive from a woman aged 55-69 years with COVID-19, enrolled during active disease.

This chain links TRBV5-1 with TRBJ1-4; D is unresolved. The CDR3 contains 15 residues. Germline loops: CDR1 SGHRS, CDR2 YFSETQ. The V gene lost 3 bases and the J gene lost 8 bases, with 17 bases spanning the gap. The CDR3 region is CASSWTRGRGEKLFF. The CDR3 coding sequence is TGCGCCAGCAGCTGGACTCGGGGAAGAGGGGAAAAACTGTTTTTT.

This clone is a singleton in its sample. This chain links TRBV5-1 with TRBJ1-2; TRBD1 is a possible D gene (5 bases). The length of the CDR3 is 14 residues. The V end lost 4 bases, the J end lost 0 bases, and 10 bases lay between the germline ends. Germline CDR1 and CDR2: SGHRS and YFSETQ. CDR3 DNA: TGCGCCAGCAGCCCGGGACTGCCTAACTATGGCTACACCTTC. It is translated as CASSPGLPNYGYTF.

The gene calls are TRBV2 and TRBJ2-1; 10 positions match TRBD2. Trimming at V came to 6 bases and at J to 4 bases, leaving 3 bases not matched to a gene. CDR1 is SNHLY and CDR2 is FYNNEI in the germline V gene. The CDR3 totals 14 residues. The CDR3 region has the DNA TGTGCCAGCAGACTAGCGGGGAGATACAATGAGCAGTTCTTC. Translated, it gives CASRLAGRYNEQFF.

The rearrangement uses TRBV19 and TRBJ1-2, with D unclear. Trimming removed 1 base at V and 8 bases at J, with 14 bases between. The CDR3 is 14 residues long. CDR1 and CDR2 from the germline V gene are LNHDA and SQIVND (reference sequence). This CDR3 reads CASSIGSPSRGYTF. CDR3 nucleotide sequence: TGTGCCAGTAGTATAGGGTCGCCTAGTAGGGGCTACACCTTC.

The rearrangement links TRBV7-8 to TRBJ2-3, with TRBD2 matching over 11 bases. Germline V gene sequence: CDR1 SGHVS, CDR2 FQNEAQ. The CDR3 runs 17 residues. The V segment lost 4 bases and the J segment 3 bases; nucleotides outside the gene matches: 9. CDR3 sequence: CASSSRRRTSGTDTQYF. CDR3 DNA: TGTGCCAGCAGCTCCAGGCGGAGGACTAGCGGGACAGATACGCAGTATTTT. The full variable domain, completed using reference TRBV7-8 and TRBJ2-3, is GAGVSQSPRYKVAKRGQDVALRCDPISGHVSLFWYQQALGQGPEFLTYFQNEAQLDKSGLPSDRFFAERPEGSVSTLKIQRTQQEDSAVYLCASSSRRRTSGTDTQYFGPGTRLTVL.

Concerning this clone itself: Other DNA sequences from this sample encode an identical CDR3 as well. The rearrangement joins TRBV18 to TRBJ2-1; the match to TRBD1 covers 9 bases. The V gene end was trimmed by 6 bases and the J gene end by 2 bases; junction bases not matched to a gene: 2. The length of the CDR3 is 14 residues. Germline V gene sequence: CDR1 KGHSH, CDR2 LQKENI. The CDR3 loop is CASSGTGTYNEQFF. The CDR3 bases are TGTGCCAGCTCCGGGACAGGGACCTACAATGAGCAGTTCTTC.

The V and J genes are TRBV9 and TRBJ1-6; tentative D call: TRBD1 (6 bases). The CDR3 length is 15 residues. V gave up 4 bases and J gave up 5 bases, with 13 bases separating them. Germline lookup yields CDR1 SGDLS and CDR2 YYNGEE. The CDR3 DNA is TGTGCCAGCAGCACCTTACAGGGAGATAATTCACCCCTCCACTTT. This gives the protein CASSTLQGDNSPLHF. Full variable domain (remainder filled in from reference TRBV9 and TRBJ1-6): DSGVTQTPKHLITATGQRVTLRCSPRSGDLSVYWYQQSLDQGLQFLIQYYNGEERAKGNILERFSAQQFPDLHSELNLSSLELGDSALYFCASSTLQGDNSPLHFGNGTRLTVT.

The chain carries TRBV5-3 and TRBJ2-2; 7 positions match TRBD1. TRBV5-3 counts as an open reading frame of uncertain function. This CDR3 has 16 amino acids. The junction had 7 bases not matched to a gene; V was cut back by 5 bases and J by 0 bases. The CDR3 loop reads CARRWDSYANTGELFF. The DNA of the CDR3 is TGTGCCAGAAGATGGGACAGTTACGCGAACACCGGGGAGCTGTTTTTT.

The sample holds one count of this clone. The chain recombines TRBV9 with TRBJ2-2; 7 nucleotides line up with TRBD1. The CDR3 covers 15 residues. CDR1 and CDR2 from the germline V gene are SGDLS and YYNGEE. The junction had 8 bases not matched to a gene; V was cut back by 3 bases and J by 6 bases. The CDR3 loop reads CASSDRDSSAGELFF. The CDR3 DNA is TGTGCCAGCAGCGACCGGGACAGTTCGGCCGGGGAGCTGTTTTTT.

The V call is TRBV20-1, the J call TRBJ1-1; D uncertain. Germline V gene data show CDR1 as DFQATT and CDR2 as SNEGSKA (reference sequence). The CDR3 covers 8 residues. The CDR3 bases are TGCACCTTTGGAGGAGCTTTCTTT. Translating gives CTFGGAFF.

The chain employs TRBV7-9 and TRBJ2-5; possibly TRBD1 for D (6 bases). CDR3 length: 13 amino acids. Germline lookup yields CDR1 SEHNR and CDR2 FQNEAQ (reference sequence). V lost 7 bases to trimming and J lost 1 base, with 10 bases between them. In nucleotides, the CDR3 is TGTGCCAGCACACGGGACACCCAAGAGACCCAGTACTTC. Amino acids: CASTRDTQETQYF.

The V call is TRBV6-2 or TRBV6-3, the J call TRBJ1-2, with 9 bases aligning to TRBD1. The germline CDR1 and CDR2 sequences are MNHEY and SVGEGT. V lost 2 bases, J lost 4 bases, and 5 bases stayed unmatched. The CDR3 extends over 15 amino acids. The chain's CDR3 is CASSYGGQGPYGYTF. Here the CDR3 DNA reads TGTGCCAGCAGTTACGGGGGACAGGGTCCCTATGGCTACACCTTC.

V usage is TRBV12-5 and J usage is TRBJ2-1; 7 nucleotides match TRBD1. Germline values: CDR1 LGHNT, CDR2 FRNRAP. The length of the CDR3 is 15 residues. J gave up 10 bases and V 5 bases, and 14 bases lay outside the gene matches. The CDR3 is CASGLQGVRFLEQFF. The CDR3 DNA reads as TGTGCTAGTGGTCTCCAGGGGGTGAGGTTCTTGGAGCAGTTCTTC.

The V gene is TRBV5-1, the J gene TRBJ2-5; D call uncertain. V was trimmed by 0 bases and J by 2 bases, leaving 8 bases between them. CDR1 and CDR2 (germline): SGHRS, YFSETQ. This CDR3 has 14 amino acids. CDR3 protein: CASSLARIQETQYF. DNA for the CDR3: TGCGCCAGCAGCTTGGCCAGGATTCAAGAGACCCAGTACTTC. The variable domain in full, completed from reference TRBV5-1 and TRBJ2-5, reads KAGVTQTPRYLIKTRGQQVTLSCSPISGHRSVSWYQQTPGQGLQFLFEYFSETQRNKGNFPGRFSGRQFSNSRSEMNVSTLELGDSALYLCASSLARIQETQYFGPGTRLLVL.

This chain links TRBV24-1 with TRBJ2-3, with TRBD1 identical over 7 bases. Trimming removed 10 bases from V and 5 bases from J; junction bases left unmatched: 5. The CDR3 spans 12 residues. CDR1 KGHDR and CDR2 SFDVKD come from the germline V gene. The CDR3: CATRTGRDTQYF. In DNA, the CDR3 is TGTGCCACACGGACAGGCAGAGATACGCAGTATTTT.

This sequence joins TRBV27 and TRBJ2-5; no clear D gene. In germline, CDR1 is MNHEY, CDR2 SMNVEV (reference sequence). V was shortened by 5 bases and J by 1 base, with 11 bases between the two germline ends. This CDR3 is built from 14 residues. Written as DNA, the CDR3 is TGTGCCAGCAGTCTTACAGTACTCCAAGAGACCCAGTACTTC. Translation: CASSLTVLQETQYF.

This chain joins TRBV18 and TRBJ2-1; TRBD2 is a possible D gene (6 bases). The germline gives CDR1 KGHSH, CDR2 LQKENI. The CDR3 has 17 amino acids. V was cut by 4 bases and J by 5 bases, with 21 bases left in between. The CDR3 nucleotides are TGTGCCAGCTCACATACCCACTTAGCGGTCCTCGACAATGAGCAGTTCTTC. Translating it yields CASSHTHLAVLDNEQFF.

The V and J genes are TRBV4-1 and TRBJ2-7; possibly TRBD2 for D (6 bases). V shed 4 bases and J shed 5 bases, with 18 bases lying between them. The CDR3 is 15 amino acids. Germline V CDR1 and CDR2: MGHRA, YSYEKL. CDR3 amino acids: CASSPGTPSLNEQYF. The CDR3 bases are TGCGCCAGCAGCCCGGGGACTCCCAGCTTGAACGAGCAGTACTTC.